This TCR beta chain was found in a study of blood T cells in healthy people across ages. Peripheral blood was drawn, 7.5 to 10 milliliters per donor. Trimming removed 0 bases from V and 6 bases from J; junction bases left unmatched: 9. The CDR3 is 16 residues long. Germline CDR1 is SGDLS and CDR2 is YYNGEE. This clonotype was picked up a small number of times. PCR was performed a second time for roughly 7 to 11 cycles using a sample-barcoded 5' primer and a J-beta primer mix. Each CDR3 protein gets one entry after TCRdb re-called the 5' RACE reads with MiXCR. The sample holds about 730,000 distinct CDR3 sequences, roughly 43% seen once.

This TCR derives from a woman aged 60 to 75 in good health. The material sequenced was blood. This rearrangement joins TRBV9 to TRBJ2-1; 7 positions match TRBD2. Here the CDR3 reads CASSVVGREHRNEQFF. Here the CDR3 DNA reads TGTGCCAGCAGCGTAGTTGGGAGGGAGCACCGCAATGAGCAGTTCTTC. The full variable domain, in which reference TRBV9 and TRBJ2-1 provide the parts outside the CDR3, is DSGVTQTPKHLITATGQRVTLRCSPRSGDLSVYWYQQSLDQGLQFLIQYYNGEERAKGNILERFSAQQFPDLHSELNLSSLELGDSALYFCASSVVGREHRNEQFFGPGTRLTVL.